Sequencing of this T cell receptor beta chain was carried out in a study of T-cell reconstitution after alpha-beta-depleted transplantation in children. Study results and limitations: Surviving recipient T cells and thymic progenitors accounted for the high day-60 TCRbeta diversity observed in some patients. In patients about two months after transplant, alpha-beta T cells reportedly arose from several hundred expanded graft clones. At one year after transplant, newly produced T cells mostly accounted for T-cell counts and diversity.

A remark on this clonotype: Its antigen is currently unknown.

Unique molecular identifiers featured in how the TCRbeta library was prepared. Via MiXCR, TCRdb re-called the PCR reads, giving one row per CDR3 protein. This sample has about 610,000 distinct CDR3 sequences, with 25% to 30% found just once. Deletions cut 5 bases from V and 2 bases from J, with 16 bases between. This CDR3 has 16 amino acids. The specimen was PBMCs, collected before TCRalphabeta/CD19-depleted stem cell transplant. This chain uses TRBV12-3 or TRBV12-4 with TRBJ1-5; D ambiguous. This TCR was sampled from a boy under two years old with Wiskott-Aldrich syndrome, due to receive a stem cell transplant. DNA of the CDR3: TGTGCCAGCAGTCCCGGTCCGGCAGGAGGCAATCAGCCCCAGCATTTT. Amino acid sequence: CASSPGPAGGNQPQHF.